These T cell receptor beta chains were read from a single sample in a study of regulatory T cells in long-lasting Graves disease. Using its own MiXCR run on the multiplex PCR reads, TCRdb lists one record per CDR3 protein. The sample records hundreds of thousands of distinct CDR3 sequences, around a fifth being singletons. The material was peripheral blood mononuclear cells (PBMCs), obtained when the disease was refractory, from a patient treated with antithyroid drugs. The receptors were sampled from a female donor with Graves disease. CDR3s include the opening cysteine and the closing phenylalanine or tryptophan. The D gene is left open where the match is weak. The size of a clone is reported for some rows only, either as once, few or many, or as a class for expanded clones.

- TRBJ2-2 - TRBV12-3/TRBV12-4 CASTQAARTSPNTGELFF TGTGCCAGCACCCAAGCGGCCAGGACATCCCCCAACACCGGGGAGCTGTTTTTT
TRBD1 TRBJ1-5 many TRBV29-1 CSVRVQGVDQPQHF TGCAGCGTGCGAGTTCAGGGGGTGGATCAGCCCCAGCATTTT
TRBD1 TRBJ2-7 many TRBV7-2 CASSLEGQVYEQYF TGTGCCAGCAGCTTAGAAGGACAGGTCTACGAGCAGTACTTC
- TRBJ1-1 many TRBV12-3/TRBV12-4 CAGRKMNTEAFF TGTGCCGGTAGAAAAATGAACACTGAAGCTTTCTTT
- TRBJ2-7 many TRBV2 CASEYTSRSYEQYF TGTGCCAGCGAGTATACTAGCCGGTCCTACGAGCAGTACTTC
TRBD2 TRBJ2-7 - TRBV6-1 CASRLAGGLTYEQYF TGTGCCAGCAGGCTAGCGGGGGGCCTTACCTACGAGCAGTACTTC
- TRBJ2-2 - TRBV5-5 CASSLFGQSNTGELFF TGTGCCAGCAGCTTGTTCGGCCAATCGAACACCGGGGAGCTGTTTTTT
- TRBJ2-7 many TRBV30 CACLDGTYEQYF TGTGCCTGCTTGGACGGAACCTACGAGCAGTACTTC
- TRBJ1-2 few TRBV29-1 CSVEPSEGYGYTF TGCAGCGTTGAACCATCGGAGGGGTATGGCTACACCTTC
TRBD2 TRBJ2-7 many TRBV2 CASTGDYRAYEQYF TGTGCCAGCACTGGGGACTACCGGGCCTACGAGCAGTACTTC
- TRBJ1-5 many TRBV28 CASSLTVNGVDQPQHF TGTGCCAGCAGTCTGACAGTAAACGGTGTCGATCAGCCCCAGCATTTT
- TRBJ2-7 many TRBV27 CASSLFGGSSYEQYF TGTGCCAGCAGTTTATTCGGCGGAAGCTCCTACGAGCAGTACTTC
TRBD1 TRBJ2-7 - TRBV19 CASSVGQSDEQYF TGTGCCAGTAGTGTGGGACAGTCCGACGAGCAGTACTTC
TRBD1 TRBJ1-3 - TRBV6-1 CASSRQGRNGNTIYF TGTGCCAGCAGCCGACAGGGAAGGAATGGAAACACCATATATTTT
- TRBJ1-5 few TRBV20-1 CSAQGPGYSNQPQHF TGCAGTGCCCAAGGCCCGGGGTATAGCAATCAGCCCCAGCATTTT
- TRBJ1-5 few TRBV24-1 CATNRDNQPQHF TGTGCCACCAACCGGGATAACCAGCCCCAGCATTTT
- TRBJ1-6 many TRBV6-1 CASRRRAENNSPLHF TGTGCCAGCAGACGGAGGGCGGAAAATAATTCACCCCTCCACTTT
- TRBJ1-5 - TRBV4-1 CASSQVAGGSNQPQHF TGCGCCAGCAGCCAAGTGGCGGGGGGCAGCAATCAGCCCCAGCATTTT
- TRBJ2-4 few TRBV5-1 CASSSQGLQYF TGCGCCAGCAGCTCCCAGGGGTTACAGTACTTC
TRBD1 TRBJ1-4 few TRBV15 CATSSWTGGNEKLFF TGTGCCACCAGCTCTTGGACAGGGGGCAATGAAAAACTGTTTTTT
- TRBJ1-1 - TRBV3-1 CASSQEGAGSNTEAFF TGTGCCAGCAGCCAAGAAGGGGCGGGATCCAACACTGAAGCTTTCTTT
- TRBJ2-7 - TRBV9 CASSVDGLAGEQYF TGTGCCAGCAGCGTAGATGGGTTGGCGGGGGAGCAGTACTTC
TRBD1 TRBJ1-4 few TRBV19 CASSILYRRQGETNEKLFF TGTGCCAGTAGTATATTGTACCGCCGACAGGGGGAAACTAATGAAAAACTGTTTTTT
- TRBJ1-2 few TRBV3-1 CASSQPRGGGYTF TGTGCCAGCAGCCAACCCAGGGGAGGTGGCTACACCTTC
TRBD1 TRBJ1-4 few TRBV5-1 CASSLAQGDEKLFF TGCGCCAGCAGCTTGGCCCAGGGGGATGAAAAACTGTTTTTT
- TRBJ1-1 few TRBV19 CASSSQTVARGKAFF TGTGCCAGTAGTTCTCAGACGGTGGCAAGGGGTAAAGCTTTCTTT
- TRBJ2-5 few TRBV28 CASLSQPRYQETQYF TGTGCCAGCTTATCTCAGCCCAGGTACCAAGAGACCCAGTACTTC
- TRBJ1-2 many TRBV2 CASRPGQGVMEDGYTF TGTGCCAGCAGGCCGGGGCAGGGAGTGATGGAGGATGGCTACACCTTC
- TRBJ2-2 few TRBV7-2 CASSLLGSSGELFF TGTGCCAGCAGCCTGCTAGGGAGTTCCGGGGAGCTGTTTTTT
- TRBJ1-5 - TRBV6-1 CASSDPQPQHF TGTGCCAGCAGTGATCCGCAGCCCCAGCATTTT
- TRBJ2-5 few TRBV6-1 CASRRSPGETQYF TGTGCCAGCAGACGAAGTCCCGGAGAGACCCAGTACTTC
- TRBJ1-3 few TRBV11-2 CASGITATGNTIYF TGTGCCAGCGGCATCACCGCTACTGGAAACACCATATATTTT
- TRBJ1-4 many TRBV29-1 CSVEEMGNEKLFF TGCAGCGTTGAAGAAATGGGGAATGAAAAACTGTTTTTT
- TRBJ1-1 - TRBV7-9 CASSSAYEAFF TGTGCCAGCAGCTCCGCTTACGAAGCTTTCTTT
- TRBJ1-2 many TRBV28 CASSLHSISGGYTF TGTGCCAGCAGTTTACACAGCATTAGTGGGGGCTACACCTTC
TRBD1 TRBJ2-7 few TRBV20-1 CSATPGQGEQYF TGCAGTGCAACCCCGGGACAGGGGGAGCAGTACTTC
TRBD1 TRBJ1-4 many TRBV7-2 CASSDRTGAGEKLFF TGTGCCAGCAGCGATCGGACAGGGGCAGGAGAAAAACTGTTTTTT
- TRBJ1-1 - TRBV20-1 CSAQTQGDRRGAFF TGCAGTGCTCAAACGCAGGGTGACCGAAGGGGAGCTTTCTTT
TRBD1 TRBJ2-7 - TRBV5-6 CASSWGTGSSYEQYF TGTGCCAGCAGCTGGGGGACAGGGAGCTCCTACGAGCAGTACTTC
TRBD1 TRBJ1-1 many TRBV13 CASSRGTDNTEAFF TGTGCCAGCAGCAGAGGGACAGATAACACTGAAGCTTTCTTT
- TRBJ1-6 many TRBV7-6 CASSRGLTDSPLHF TGTGCCAGCAGCCGGGGCCTAACCGATTCACCCCTCCACTTT
- TRBJ1-5 many TRBV2 CASSERLPSNQPQHF TGTGCCAGCAGTGAACGCCTACCTAGCAATCAGCCCCAGCATTTT
- TRBJ1-5 - TRBV28 CASNMDGNQPQHF TGTGCCAGCAACATGGACGGGAATCAGCCCCAGCATTTT
- TRBJ2-3 many TRBV28 CASRAPADTQYF TGTGCCTCTAGGGCGCCCGCAGATACGCAGTATTTT
- TRBJ1-5 many TRBV6-1 CASRGTALGAQPQHF TGTGCCAGCAGAGGGACGGCCCTCGGGGCTCAGCCCCAGCATTTT
TRBD1 TRBJ1-6 few TRBV6-1 CASTPDRGRNSPLHF TGTGCCAGCACCCCGGACAGGGGCCGGAATTCACCCCTCCACTTT
- TRBJ2-7 once TRBV27 CASSLLEGYEQYF TGTGCCAGCAGTTTATTGGAGGGGTACGAGCAGTACTTC
TRBD1 TRBJ1-6 many TRBV12-3/TRBV12-4 CASSLRQGVSNSPLHF TGTGCCAGCAGTTTAAGGCAGGGGGTTTCAAATTCACCCCTCCACTTT
TRBD1 TRBJ1-4 few TRBV7-2 CASSLSGTGSEKLFF TGTGCCAGCAGCTTGTCCGGGACAGGGTCTGAAAAACTGTTTTTT
TRBD2 TRBJ2-2 - TRBV27 CASSPHIQAGGTTGELFF TGTGCCAGCAGTCCCCATATCCAAGCGGGGGGAACTACCGGGGAGCTGTTTTTT
TRBD1 TRBJ1-2 many TRBV20-1 CSARDRENYGYTF TGCAGTGCTAGGGACAGGGAAAACTATGGCTACACCTTC
- TRBJ1-4 - TRBV6-1 CASSSERVANEELFF TGTGCCAGCAGCTCAGAAAGGGTGGCTAATGAAGAACTGTTTTTT
TRBD2 TRBJ2-1 - TRBV7-8 CASSSVSGGVGEQFF TGTGCCAGCAGCTCCGTCAGCGGGGGCGTGGGTGAGCAGTTCTTC
- TRBJ2-5 - TRBV14 CASSQKTGVWQEETQYF TGTGCCAGCAGCCAGAAGACGGGCGTGTGGCAGGAAGAGACCCAGTACTTC
TRBD2 TRBJ2-5 - TRBV19 CASNPSGLAGNQETQYF TGTGCCAGTAACCCATCGGGACTAGCGGGGAACCAAGAGACCCAGTACTTC
- TRBJ1-5 many TRBV28 CASSQGIAQPQHF TGTGCCAGCAGCCAAGGCATAGCCCAGCCCCAGCATTTT